The next 18 T cell receptor beta chains were all read from a single sample in a study of T cells expressing NK-cell markers. After re-calling the 5' RACE reads, TCRdb lists one entry per CDR3 protein, DNA absent. The specimen's table records more than 90,000 distinct CDR3 sequences. Specimen: blood T cells: a sorted CD56 or NKG2C T cell subset, CD4+ or CD8+ T cells, or bulk PBMC T cells (not recorded which). These receptors were collected from a woman between 18 and 75 years old in good health.

The CDR3 loop reads CASSLLAGEETQYF. The chain links TRBV5-4 to TRBJ2-5; the TCRdb call, TRBD2, lacks DNA for checking. This CDR3 spans 14 amino acids. The germline CDR1 and CDR2 sequences are SGHNT and YYREEE (reference sequence).

The chain is built from TRBV30 and TRBJ2-5; without DNA, the TCRdb call of TRBD1 cannot be checked. Germline lookup yields CDR1 GTSNPN and CDR2 SVGIG (reference sequence). The CDR3 sequence is 14 residues long. The CDR3 loop reads CAWSAGGWQETQYF.

The CDR3 loop is CSARDEVVAGDTDTQYF. V and J are TRBV20-1 and TRBJ2-3; the D call from TCRdb, TRBD2, cannot be confirmed without DNA. Germline V lookup: CDR1 DFQATT, CDR2 SNEGSKA (reference sequence). The CDR3 runs 17 residues.

The J gene is TRBJ2-5, the V gene TRBV20-1; there is no DNA to check the TCRdb D call of TRBD1. The CDR3 contains 13 residues. Germline lookup yields CDR1 DFQATT and CDR2 SNEGSKA (reference sequence). CDR3 amino acids: CSVPLGEQETQYF.

This chain links TRBV5-1 with TRBJ1-1. Germline V CDR1 and CDR2: SGHRS, YFSETQ. The CDR3 has 13 residues. CDR3 loop: CASSFFGNTEAFF. The complete variable domain, with remaining parts taken from reference TRBV5-1 and TRBJ1-1, reads KAGVTQTPRYLIKTRGQQVTLSCSPISGHRSVSWYQQTPGQGLQFLFEYFSETQRNKGNFPGRFSGRQFSNSRSEMNVSTLELGDSALYLCASSFFGNTEAFFGQGTRLTVV.

V is TRBV7-8 and J is TRBJ1-3. The CDR3 is made up of 14 amino acids. Per germline, CDR1 SGHVS and CDR2 FQNEAQ. This chain's CDR3 is CASSLDSTGNTIYF.

The genes are TRBV12-3 or TRBV12-4 and TRBJ1-2. This CDR3 is 13 amino acids long. CDR3 amino acids: CASSLEWNYGYTF.

The chain joins TRBV7-8 to TRBJ2-1; TCRdb names TRBD2, which stays unverified in the absence of DNA. The CDR3 is made up of 16 amino acids. Germline V lookup: CDR1 SGHVS, CDR2 FQNEAQ. The CDR3 spells CASSLLSSGGWNEQFF.

The genes are TRBV12-3 or TRBV12-4 and TRBJ1-5. The CDR3 totals 14 residues. CDR3 sequence: CASSLWDSNQPQHF.

V and J are TRBV4-3 and TRBJ2-3. CDR3 length: 16 residues. The germline V gene encodes CDR1 LGHNA and CDR2 YSLEER. This CDR3 is CASSQDPRVGADTQYF.

The chain combines TRBV4-1 with TRBJ1-1. The CDR3 is 12 residues long. From germline, CDR1 is MGHRA and CDR2 YSYEKL. Here the CDR3 reads CASSQRGTEAFF.

The CDR3 reads CASSLTGSYDEQFF. The V and J genes are TRBV6-2 or TRBV6-3 and TRBJ2-1; the D call from TCRdb, TRBD2, cannot be confirmed without DNA. Looked up from germline, CDR1 is MNHEY and CDR2 is SVGEGT. The CDR3 is 14 residues long.

The chain combines TRBV12-3 or TRBV12-4 with TRBJ2-1; TCRdb proposes TRBD2, but this gene call is untestable without DNA. The CDR3 covers 15 residues. CDR3 amino acids: CASGRLAGLGGEQFF.

V is TRBV12-3 or TRBV12-4 and J is TRBJ1-4; the D call of TRBD1 rests on TCRdb alone, since no DNA is present to check it. There are 17 residues in the CDR3. The CDR3 protein is CASSFKGTGLGVEKLFF.

The chain is built from TRBV11-2 and TRBJ2-1. The CDR3 consists of 13 residues. Germline loops: CDR1 SGHAT, CDR2 FQNNGV. CDR3 in amino acids: CASSLELVDEQFF.

J is TRBJ1-5 and V is TRBV4-2. The length of the CDR3 is 13 residues. Per the germline V gene, CDR1 is LGHNA and CDR2 is YNFKEQ. CDR3: CASSQDDGQPQHF.

V and J are TRBV12-3 or TRBV12-4 and TRBJ1-2; TCRdb indicates TRBD1, and absent DNA this call remains unverified. The CDR3 loop spans 13 amino acids. The chain's CDR3 is CACAPGQSYGYTF.

The CDR3 reads CASSFFMSIAETQYF. The chain carries TRBV28 and TRBJ2-5; TCRdb designates TRBD1, a call that cannot be tested without DNA. The CDR3 consists of 15 residues. CDR1 and CDR2 from the germline V gene are MDHEN and SYDVKM.